These 21 T cell receptor beta chains originate from one sample sequenced in a study of shared clonotypes between healthy human individuals. The table came from immunoSEQ multiplex PCR; TCRdb's copy has only in-frame clones and leaves some out. The data show 900,000 to 1,200,000 clones, around 78% seen once. Sequenced material: memory CD4+ T cells from PBMCs. Specified subset: CD45RA-negative fraction. The receptors derive from a young man in good health. Some clones in this sample may be carry-over from other donors' samples.

This sequence joins TRBV9 and TRBJ2-3; possible D gene TRBD2, 5 bases. Germline V gene data show CDR1 as SGDLS and CDR2 as YYNGEE. CDR3 length: 14 amino acids. Trimming removed 3 bases at V and 2 bases at J, with 10 bases between. This CDR3 is CASSAPADTDTQYF. DNA of the CDR3: TGTGCCAGCAGCGCCCCAGCGGACACAGATACGCAGTATTTT.

The chain has TRBV2 and TRBJ1-1; maybe TRBD1 (6 bases). The CDR3 runs 12 residues. Looked up from germline, CDR1 is SNHLY and CDR2 is FYNNEI. The germline V and J ends were trimmed by 11 bases and 5 bases, with 15 bases remaining between them. The CDR3 sequence: CAGNRVRTEAFF. The CDR3 DNA sequence: TGTGCCGGAAACAGGGTGAGGACTGAAGCTTTCTTT.

The sample holds a few counts of this clone. The rearrangement links TRBV28 to TRBJ2-7; 7 positions match TRBD2. This CDR3 is built from 15 residues. V trimming: 2 bases; J trimming: 2 bases; junction bases outside the gene matches: 6. The germline V gene encodes CDR1 MDHEN and CDR2 SYDVKM. The CDR3 reads CASSLEAAGAYEQYF. DNA of the CDR3: TGTGCCAGCAGTTTAGAGGCGGCGGGGGCCTACGAGCAGTACTTC.

The V call is TRBV11-2, the J call TRBJ1-1; D gene uncertain. Per germline, CDR1 SGHAT and CDR2 FQNNGV. V was trimmed by 1 base and J by 11 bases, leaving 14 bases between them. The CDR3 contains 13 residues. CDR3 DNA sequence: TGTGCCAGCAGCTTAGCTATTGGTGTTGAGGCTTTCTTT. It specifies CASSLAIGVEAFF.

The chain joins TRBV7-2 to TRBJ2-5; weak D call: TRBD2 (6 bases). The CDR3 spans 12 residues. The V gene lost 5 bases and the J gene lost 7 bases, with 11 bases spanning the gap. Germline V gene data show CDR1 as SGHTA and CDR2 as FQGNSA. Here the CDR3 DNA reads TGTGCCAGCAGCACCCCCGGGGGGACCCAGTACTTC. Amino acid sequence: CASSTPGGTQYF. Together with reference TRBV7-2 and TRBJ2-5, the CDR3 gives the full variable domain: GAGVSQSPSNKVTEKGKDVELRCDPISGHTALYWYRQSLGQGLEFLIYFQGNSAPDKSGLPSDRFSAERTGGSVSTLTIQRTQQEDSAVYLCASSTPGGTQYFGPGTRLLVL.

V usage is TRBV6-1 and J usage is TRBJ1-2, with 8 bases identical to TRBD1. V shed 7 bases, J shed 3 bases, and the junction held 10 bases outside the gene matches. This CDR3 spans 15 amino acids. Germline V gene data show CDR1 as MNHNS and CDR2 as SASEGT. CDR3 in amino acids: CASTPGDRSHYGYTF. The CDR3 nucleotides are TGTGCCAGCACCCCGGGGGACAGGAGTCACTATGGCTACACCTTC.

For the CDR3, the DNA is TGTGCCAGCAGCTTGGGGGGACAGGGCCCAAGGGGCACTGAAGCTTTCTTT. This translates into CASSLGGQGPRGTEAFF. The gene calls are TRBV5-4 and TRBJ1-1; TRBD1 matches at 9 bases. The CDR3 is made up of 17 amino acids. V lost 0 bases and J lost 4; bases outside the gene matches: 10. Germline CDR1 is SGHNT and CDR2 is YYREEE (reference sequence).

The chain joins TRBV28 to TRBJ2-1; 8 bases are a match to TRBD2. In germline, CDR1 is MDHEN, CDR2 SYDVKM. V dropped 1 base and J dropped 2; count of bases not matched to a gene: 13. The CDR3 sequence is 19 residues long. CDR3 amino acids: CASSLFGRVGSGTYNEQFF. DNA of the CDR3: TGTGCCAGCAGTTTATTTGGGCGTGTGGGTAGCGGGACCTACAATGAGCAGTTCTTC.

This clone has a single count. A much more abundant neighbour one base away suggests this may be a read error. The V gene is TRBV7-3, the J gene TRBJ1-1; D may be TRBD1 (5 bases). The CDR3 spans 13 residues. Trimming took 5 bases from V and 1 from J, leaving 8 bases between them. Germline CDR1 reads SGHTA; CDR2 reads FQGTGA. The CDR3 nucleotides are TGTGCCAGCAGCCGGGGGACGAACACTGAAGCTTTCTTT. Translating it yields CASSRGTNTEAFF.

The genes are TRBV25-1 and TRBJ1-2, with TRBD1 identical over 7 bases. From germline, CDR1 is MGHDK and CDR2 SYGVNS. CDR3 size: 14 residues. The ends lost 8 bases at V and 4 bases at J; junction bases unmatched: 10. CDR3 bases: TGTGCCAGCGCCGCCTCGACAGGGATCTATGGCTACACCTTC. Translating gives CASAASTGIYGYTF.

V is TRBV9 and J is TRBJ2-2; D gene ambiguous. V lost 4 bases to trimming and J lost 1 base, with 11 bases between them. CDR1 is SGDLS and CDR2 is YYNGEE in the germline V gene. The CDR3 length is 15 residues. Here the CDR3 reads CASSRRQENTGELFF. CDR3 in DNA: TGTGCCAGCAGCAGACGACAAGAGAACACCGGGGAGCTGTTTTTT.

V usage is TRBV21-1 and J usage is TRBJ2-1. TRBV21-1 is designated a pseudogene. The CDR3 is made up of 16 amino acids. CDR3 nucleotides: TGTGCCAGCACCCGCCGGAGCTGGGCCCTCTACAATGAGCAGTTCTTC. Translated, it gives CASTRRSWALYNEQFF.

As for this clone: It is likely a read error: a sequence one base away is far more abundant. The genes are TRBV29-1 and TRBJ1-2, with D uncertain. V lost 7 bases to trimming and J lost 2 bases, with 8 bases between them. CDR1 is SQVTM and CDR2 is ANQGSEA in the germline V gene. The CDR3 totals 11 residues. CDR3 DNA sequence: TGCAGCGAGACCTCAAACTATGGCTACACCTTC. This sequence encodes CSETSNYGYTF.

The V gene is TRBV7-3, the J gene TRBJ2-2, with D possibly matching TRBD1 (5 bases). V was shortened by 4 bases and J by 2 bases, with 8 bases between the two germline ends. The CDR3 totals 14 residues. CDR1 SGHTA and CDR2 FQGTGA come from the germline V gene. The CDR3 protein is CASSSGLNTGELFF. In DNA, the CDR3 is TGTGCCAGCAGCTCAGGGCTCAACACCGGGGAGCTGTTTTTT.

The chain joins TRBV21-1 to TRBJ1-1. TRBV21-1 counts as a pseudogene. The CDR3 sequence is 14 residues long. The CDR3: CASSIKPTSTEAFF. The CDR3 DNA reads as TGTGCCAGCAGCATAAAGCCGACGAGCACTGAAGCTTTCTTT.

This chain connects TRBV29-1 to TRBJ2-1; no clear D gene. The CDR3 length is 11 residues. CDR1 SQVTM and CDR2 ANQGSEA come from the germline V gene. V lost 7 bases and J lost 8, with 12 bases in between. In DNA, the CDR3 is TGCAGCGCCACCTCGTCGGATGAGCAGTTCTTC. It specifies CSATSSDEQFF.

Concerning this clone itself: A single base is all that separates this from a far larger clone, so a read error is likely. This chain connects TRBV30 to TRBJ1-4, with D unresolved. The CDR3 has 16 residues. Trimming stripped 3 bases from V and 7 bases from J, with 21 bases between. CDR1 and CDR2 (germline): GTSNPN, SVGIG (reference sequence). The CDR3 reads CAWRVLIGSRGEKLFF. The CDR3 DNA reads as TGTGCCTGGAGAGTCCTCATCGGGTCTCGGGGTGAAAAACTGTTTTTT.

This clone was counted only a few times. This chain links TRBV10-3 with TRBJ2-7, with D perhaps TRBD1 (6 bases). Trimming stripped 6 bases from V and 7 bases from J, with 16 bases between. The CDR3 consists of 13 residues. Germline-derived CDR1 and CDR2 are ENHRY and SYGVKD. The CDR3 sequence is CAIRDSGVLEQYF. In nucleotides, the CDR3 is TGTGCCATCAGGGACAGTGGCGTTTTGGAGCAGTACTTC.

V usage is TRBV9 and J usage is TRBJ2-5; weak D call: TRBD2 (5 bases). V shed 0 bases and J shed 4 bases, with 7 bases lying between them. The CDR3 consists of 13 residues. CDR1 SGDLS and CDR2 YYNGEE come from the germline V gene. The DNA for the CDR3 is TGTGCCAGCAGCGTAGGTGAGGGAGAGACCCAGTACTTC. This codes for CASSVGEGETQYF.

The chain uses TRBV5-4 and TRBJ2-1; TRBD1 agrees at 8 bases. The length of the CDR3 is 16 residues. Germline V gene lookup returns CDR1 SGHNT and CDR2 YYREEE (reference sequence). The V segment lost 5 bases and the J segment 9 bases; nucleotides outside the gene matches: 16. CDR3 sequence (DNA): TGTGCCAGCAGGTCAGGGGGCCTCCGGGCAATCAGTGAGCAGTTCTTC. Protein sequence: CASRSGGLRAISEQFF.

This clone was recorded a few times. One junction end does not reproduce the germline sequence, and a read error may be involved. The chain has TRBV7-2 and TRBJ2-1; 10 nucleotides agree with TRBD2. Germline-derived CDR1 and CDR2 are SGHTA and FQGNSA. CDR3 length: 16 amino acids. For the CDR3, the DNA is TGTGCCAGCAGCCTAGCGGGAGTCATCTCCTACAATGAGCAGTTCTTC. Protein sequence: CASSLAGVISYNEQFF.